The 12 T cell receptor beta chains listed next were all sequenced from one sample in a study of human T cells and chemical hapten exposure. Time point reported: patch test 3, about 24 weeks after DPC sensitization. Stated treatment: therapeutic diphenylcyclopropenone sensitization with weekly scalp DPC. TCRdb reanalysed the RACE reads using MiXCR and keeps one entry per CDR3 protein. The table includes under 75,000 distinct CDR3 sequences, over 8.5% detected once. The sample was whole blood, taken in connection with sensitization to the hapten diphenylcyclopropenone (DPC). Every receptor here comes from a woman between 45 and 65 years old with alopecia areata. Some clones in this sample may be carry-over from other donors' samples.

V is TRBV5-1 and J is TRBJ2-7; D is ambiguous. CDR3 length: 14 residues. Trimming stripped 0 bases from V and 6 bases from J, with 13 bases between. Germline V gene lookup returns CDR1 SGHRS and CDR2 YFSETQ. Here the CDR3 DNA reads TGCGCCAGCAGCTTGGAGTCCGGGCTAGGCGAGCAGTACTTC. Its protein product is CASSLESGLGEQYF.

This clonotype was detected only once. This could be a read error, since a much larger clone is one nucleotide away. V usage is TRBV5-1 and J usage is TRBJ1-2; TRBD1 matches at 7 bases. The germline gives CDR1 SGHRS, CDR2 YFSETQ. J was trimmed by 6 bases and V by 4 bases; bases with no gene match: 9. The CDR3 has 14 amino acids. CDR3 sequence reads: CASSTTGDSDGYTF. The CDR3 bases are TGCGCCAGCAGCACCACAGGGGATTCTGATGGCTACACCTTC. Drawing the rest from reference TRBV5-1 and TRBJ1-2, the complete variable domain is KAGVTQTPRYLIKTRGQQVTLSCSPISGHRSVSWYQQTPGQGLQFLFEYFSETQRNKGNFPGRFSGRQFSNSRSEMNVSTLELGDSALYLCASSTTGDSDGYTFGSGTRLTVV.

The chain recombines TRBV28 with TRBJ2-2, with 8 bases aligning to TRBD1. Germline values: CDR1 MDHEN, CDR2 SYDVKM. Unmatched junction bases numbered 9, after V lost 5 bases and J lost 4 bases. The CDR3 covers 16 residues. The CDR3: CASSTPGQERTGELFF. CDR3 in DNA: TGTGCCAGCAGTACGCCGGGACAGGAACGCACCGGGGAGCTGTTTTTT.

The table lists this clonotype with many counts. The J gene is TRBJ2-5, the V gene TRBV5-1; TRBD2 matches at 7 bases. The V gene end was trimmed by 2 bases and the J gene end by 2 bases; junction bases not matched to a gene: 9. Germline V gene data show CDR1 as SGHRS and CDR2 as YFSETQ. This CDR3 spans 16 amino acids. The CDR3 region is CASSLLARAGQETQYF. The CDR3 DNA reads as TGCGCCAGCAGCTTACTAGCGCGCGCGGGACAAGAGACCCAGTACTTC. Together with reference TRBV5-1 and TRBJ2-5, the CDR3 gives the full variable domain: KAGVTQTPRYLIKTRGQQVTLSCSPISGHRSVSWYQQTPGQGLQFLFEYFSETQRNKGNFPGRFSGRQFSNSRSEMNVSTLELGDSALYLCASSLLARAGQETQYFGPGTRLLVL.

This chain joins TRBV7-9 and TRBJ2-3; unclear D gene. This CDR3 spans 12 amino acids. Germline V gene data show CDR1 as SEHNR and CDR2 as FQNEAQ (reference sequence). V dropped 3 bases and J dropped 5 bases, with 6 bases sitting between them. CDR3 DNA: TGTGCCAGCAGCTTCAGAGGAGATACGCAGTATTTT. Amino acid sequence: CASSFRGDTQYF.

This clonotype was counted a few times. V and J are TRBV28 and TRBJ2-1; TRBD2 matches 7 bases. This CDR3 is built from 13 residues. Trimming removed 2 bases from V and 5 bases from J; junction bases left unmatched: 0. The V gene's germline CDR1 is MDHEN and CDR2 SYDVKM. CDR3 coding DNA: TGTGCCAGCAGTTTAGCGGGGGACAATGAGCAGTTCTTC. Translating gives CASSLAGDNEQFF. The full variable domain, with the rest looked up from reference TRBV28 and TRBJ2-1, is DVKVTQSSRYLVKRTGEKVFLECVQDMDHENMFWYRQDPGLGLRLIYFSYDVKMKEKGDIPEGYSVSREKKERFSLILESASTNQTSMYLCASSLAGDNEQFFGPGTRLTVL.

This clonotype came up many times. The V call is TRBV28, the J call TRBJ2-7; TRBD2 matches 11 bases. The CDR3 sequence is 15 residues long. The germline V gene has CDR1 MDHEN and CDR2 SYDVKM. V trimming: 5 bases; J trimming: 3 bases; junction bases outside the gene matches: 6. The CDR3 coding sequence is TGTGCCAGCAGTCCCATAGCGGGAGGGAACTACGAGCAGTACTTC. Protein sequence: CASSPIAGGNYEQYF.

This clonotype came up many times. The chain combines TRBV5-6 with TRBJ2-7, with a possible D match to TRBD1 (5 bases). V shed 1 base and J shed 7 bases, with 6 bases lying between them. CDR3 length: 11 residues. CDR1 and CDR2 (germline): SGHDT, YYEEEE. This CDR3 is CASSLRGEQYF. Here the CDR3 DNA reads TGTGCCAGCAGCTTGAGGGGAGAGCAGTACTTC.

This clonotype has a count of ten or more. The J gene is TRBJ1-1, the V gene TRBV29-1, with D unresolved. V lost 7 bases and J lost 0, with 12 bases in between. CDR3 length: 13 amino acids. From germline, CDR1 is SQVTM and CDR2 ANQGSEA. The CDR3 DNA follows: TGCAGCGCGGGGAGATCTATGAACACTGAAGCTTTCTTT. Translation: CSAGRSMNTEAFF.

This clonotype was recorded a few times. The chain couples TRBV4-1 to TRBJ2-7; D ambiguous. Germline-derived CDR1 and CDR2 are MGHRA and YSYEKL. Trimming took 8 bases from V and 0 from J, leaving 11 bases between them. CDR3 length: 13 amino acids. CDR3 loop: CASSAGYSYEQYF. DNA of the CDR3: TGCGCCAGCTCGGCAGGATACTCCTACGAGCAGTACTTC.

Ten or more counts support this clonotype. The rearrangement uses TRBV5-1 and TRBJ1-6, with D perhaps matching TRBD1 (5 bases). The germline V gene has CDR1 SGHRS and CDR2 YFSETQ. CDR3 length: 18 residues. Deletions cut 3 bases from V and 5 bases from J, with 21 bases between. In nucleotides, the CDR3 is TGCGCCAGCAGCTCGAGGGGCAGGTTAAGGGGCCATAATTCACCCCTCCACTTT. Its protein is CASSSRGRLRGHNSPLHF.

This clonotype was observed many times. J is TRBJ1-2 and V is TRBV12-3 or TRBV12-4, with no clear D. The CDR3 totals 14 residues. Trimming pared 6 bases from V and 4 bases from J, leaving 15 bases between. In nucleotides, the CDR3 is TGTGCCAGCAGCCTACTACCGGGGTCCTATGGCTACACCTTC. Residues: CASSLLPGSYGYTF.